These T cell receptor beta chains were read from a single sample in a study of OX40 agonist ivuxolimab in advanced cancers. The protocol was immunoSEQ multiplex PCR, while the TCRdb copy is restricted to in-frame clones and leaves out a portion. The repertoire includes 70,000 to 95,000 clones, roughly 94% of them detected once, and around 0.51% sits in the top ten. This sample comprised CD4+ or CD8+ T cells sorted from blood, obtained in a trial of the OX40 agonist ivuxolimab. Receptors originate from an adult with an advanced solid tumor such as melanoma, head and neck, liver or kidney cancer. CDR3s include the opening cysteine and the closing phenylalanine or tryptophan. D genes are given only for firm matches. Size values are once, few and many counts, or a class for expanded clones, and some rows have none.

v_call: TRBV6-6; d_call: -; j_call: TRBJ1-2; clone_size: -; cdr3_aa: CASTYRDYGYTF; cdr3_nt: TGTGCCAGCACCTACAGGGACTATGGCTACACCTTC
v_call: TRBV5-1; d_call: TRBD1; j_call: TRBJ1-2; clone_size: -; cdr3_aa: CASSGGQGSGYTF; cdr3_nt: TGCGCCAGCAGCGGAGGACAGGGCTCTGGCTACACCTTC
v_call: TRBV29-1; d_call: TRBD1; j_call: TRBJ1-4; clone_size: -; cdr3_aa: CSVEVRGTGQEKLFF; cdr3_nt: TGCAGCGTTGAAGTCAGGGGGACAGGGCAAGAAAAACTGTTTTTT
v_call: TRBV5-5; d_call: TRBD2; j_call: TRBJ2-2; clone_size: -; cdr3_aa: CASSIRTSGAGELFF; cdr3_nt: TGTGCCAGCAGCATCCGGACTAGCGGCGCCGGGGAGCTGTTTTTT
v_call: TRBV21-1; d_call: -; j_call: TRBJ1-4; clone_size: -; cdr3_aa: CASSKGPGTDNEKLFF; cdr3_nt: TGTGCCAGCAGCAAAGGGCCCGGGACCGATAATGAAAAACTGTTTTTT
v_call: TRBV7-3; d_call: TRBD2; j_call: TRBJ2-1; clone_size: once; cdr3_aa: CASSPSSGSPHNEQFF; cdr3_nt: TGTGCCAGCAGCCCGTCTAGCGGGAGTCCGCACAATGAGCAGTTCTTC
v_call: TRBV7-3; d_call: TRBD1; j_call: TRBJ2-2; clone_size: -; cdr3_aa: CASSIRQGTGELFF; cdr3_nt: TGTGCCAGCAGTATTCGACAGGGCACCGGGGAGCTGTTTTTT
v_call: TRBV2; d_call: -; j_call: TRBJ2-3; clone_size: -; cdr3_aa: CASSEGGDTQYF; cdr3_nt: TGTGCCAGCAGTGAGGGGGGAGATACGCAGTATTTT
v_call: TRBV1; d_call: -; j_call: TRBJ1-5; clone_size: -; cdr3_aa: CTSSQVTGTGPGQPQHF; cdr3_nt: TGCACCAGCAGCCAAGTCACCGGGACAGGGCCCGGTCAGCCCCAGCATTTT
v_call: TRBV5-1; d_call: -; j_call: TRBJ1-4; clone_size: -; cdr3_aa: CASSWGRYGSTEKLFF; cdr3_nt: TGCGCCAGCAGCTGGGGACGTTATGGCTCGACGGAAAAACTGTTTTTT
v_call: TRBV6-5; d_call: TRBD1; j_call: TRBJ2-2; clone_size: once; cdr3_aa: CASSYSRDRGTGELFF; cdr3_nt: TGTGCCAGCAGTTACTCGCGGGACAGGGGAACCGGGGAGCTGTTTTTT
v_call: TRBV19; d_call: -; j_call: TRBJ1-3; clone_size: -; cdr3_aa: CASSIIARIGFSSGNTIYF; cdr3_nt: TGTGCCAGTAGTATAATCGCGCGTATCGGCTTTTCCTCTGGAAACACCATATATTTT
v_call: TRBV10-2; d_call: TRBD1; j_call: TRBJ1-2; clone_size: -; cdr3_aa: CASRGGAKDGYTF; cdr3_nt: TGCGCCAGCAGAGGGGGCGCCAAGGATGGCTACACCTTC
v_call: TRBV9; d_call: TRBD1; j_call: TRBJ1-1; clone_size: -; cdr3_aa: CASSVEGGREAFF; cdr3_nt: TGTGCCAGCAGCGTAGAAGGGGGCCGGGAAGCTTTCTTT
v_call: TRBV9; d_call: TRBD1; j_call: TRBJ1-1; clone_size: -; cdr3_aa: CASSVVEGAWEAFF; cdr3_nt: TGTGCCAGCAGCGTAGTAGAGGGGGCATGGGAAGCTTTCTTT
v_call: TRBV11-2; d_call: -; j_call: TRBJ1-1; clone_size: -; cdr3_aa: CASSLRGSGNTEAFF; cdr3_nt: TGTGCCAGCAGCTTGAGGGGATCTGGGAACACTGAAGCTTTCTTT
v_call: TRBV19; d_call: -; j_call: TRBJ2-7; clone_size: -; cdr3_aa: CASRPQLGAQGPYEQYF; cdr3_nt: TGTGCCAGTAGACCCCAATTGGGGGCGCAAGGACCGTACGAGCAGTACTTC
v_call: TRBV9; d_call: TRBD2; j_call: TRBJ2-7; clone_size: -; cdr3_aa: CASSVDQRGSDEQYF; cdr3_nt: TGTGCCAGCAGCGTCGATCAGCGGGGCAGCGACGAGCAGTACTTC
v_call: TRBV11-2; d_call: -; j_call: TRBJ2-7; clone_size: -; cdr3_aa: CASSLGPEPTYEQYF; cdr3_nt: TGTGCCAGCAGCTTAGGTCCCGAACCCACCTACGAGCAGTACTTC
v_call: TRBV9; d_call: -; j_call: TRBJ2-5; clone_size: once; cdr3_aa: CASSSGDFQETQYF; cdr3_nt: TGTGCCAGCAGCTCGGGGGACTTCCAAGAGACCCAGTACTTC
v_call: TRBV7-9; d_call: TRBD1; j_call: TRBJ2-1; clone_size: -; cdr3_aa: CASSPRDRDHEQFF; cdr3_nt: TGTGCCAGCAGCCCCCGGGACAGGGACCATGAGCAGTTCTTC
v_call: TRBV5-4; d_call: -; j_call: TRBJ1-2; clone_size: -; cdr3_aa: CASSTDGYNGYTF; cdr3_nt: TGTGCCAGCAGCACCGACGGGTATAATGGCTACACCTTC
v_call: TRBV11-2; d_call: TRBD1; j_call: TRBJ2-5; clone_size: -; cdr3_aa: CASRIGTEETQYF; cdr3_nt: TGTGCCAGCAGGATAGGGACAGAAGAGACCCAGTACTTC
v_call: TRBV2; d_call: TRBD1; j_call: TRBJ2-7; clone_size: -; cdr3_aa: CATLVGQGSSYEQYF; cdr3_nt: TGTGCCACCCTGGTGGGACAGGGGAGCTCCTACGAGCAGTACTTC
v_call: TRBV6-5; d_call: -; j_call: TRBJ1-4; clone_size: -; cdr3_aa: CASSYDGSNEKLFF; cdr3_nt: TGTGCCAGCAGTTACGACGGAAGTAATGAAAAACTGTTTTTT
v_call: TRBV5-4; d_call: -; j_call: TRBJ2-5; clone_size: -; cdr3_aa: CASSSLNARDNQETQYF; cdr3_nt: TGTGCCAGCAGCTCTCTCAACGCTCGGGACAACCAAGAGACCCAGTACTTC
v_call: TRBV9; d_call: TRBD2; j_call: TRBJ2-2; clone_size: -; cdr3_aa: CASSVEGLADLPGTGELFF; cdr3_nt: TGTGCCAGCAGCGTGGAGGGACTAGCGGATCTACCGGGAACCGGGGAGCTGTTTTTT
v_call: TRBV5-1; d_call: -; j_call: TRBJ2-3; clone_size: -; cdr3_aa: CASSLDFGGTSTDTQYF; cdr3_nt: TGCGCCAGCAGCTTGGATTTCGGGGGAACTAGCACAGATACGCAGTATTTT
v_call: TRBV9; d_call: TRBD2; j_call: TRBJ2-7; clone_size: -; cdr3_aa: CASSPQASGRTHEQYF; cdr3_nt: TGTGCCAGCAGCCCACAGGCTAGCGGGAGGACCCACGAGCAGTACTTC
v_call: TRBV18; d_call: -; j_call: TRBJ2-3; clone_size: once; cdr3_aa: CASSPDLQDSQYF; cdr3_nt: TGTGCCAGCTCACCGGATCTTCAGGACTCTCAGTATTTT
v_call: TRBV7-9; d_call: TRBD1; j_call: TRBJ1-5; clone_size: -; cdr3_aa: CASSGTGPVRPQHF; cdr3_nt: TGTGCCAGCAGCGGGACAGGCCCCGTACGGCCCCAGCATTTT
v_call: TRBV2; d_call: -; j_call: TRBJ1-1; clone_size: -; cdr3_aa: CASSDGFVAEAFF; cdr3_nt: TGTGCCAGCAGTGACGGTTTTGTGGCTGAAGCTTTCTTT
v_call: TRBV6-1; d_call: -; j_call: TRBJ1-4; clone_size: -; cdr3_aa: CASSGDRATNEKLFF; cdr3_nt: TGTGCCAGCAGTGGAGACAGAGCAACTAATGAAAAACTGTTTTTT
v_call: TRBV18; d_call: TRBD2; j_call: TRBJ2-1; clone_size: -; cdr3_aa: CASSPQGGEGEQFF; cdr3_nt: TGTGCCAGCTCACCGCAGGGCGGGGAGGGTGAGCAGTTCTTC
v_call: TRBV5-1; d_call: TRBD1; j_call: TRBJ1-4; clone_size: once; cdr3_aa: CASSVGQSNEKLFF; cdr3_nt: TGCGCCAGCAGCGTGGGACAGTCTAATGAAAAACTGTTTTTT
v_call: TRBV14; d_call: TRBD2; j_call: TRBJ2-1; clone_size: -; cdr3_aa: CASSQDVGLAGGQNEQFF; cdr3_nt: TGTGCCAGCAGCCAAGATGTAGGTCTCGCGGGAGGGCAGAATGAGCAGTTCTTC
v_call: TRBV2; d_call: TRBD1; j_call: TRBJ1-2; clone_size: -; cdr3_aa: CASSAPGTGGQYGYTF; cdr3_nt: TGTGCCAGCAGTGCGCCTGGGACAGGAGGTCAGTATGGCTACACCTTC
v_call: TRBV6-1; d_call: TRBD2; j_call: TRBJ2-2; clone_size: -; cdr3_aa: CASSERGGGELFF; cdr3_nt: TGTGCCAGCAGTGAACGGGGGGGCGGGGAGCTGTTTTTT
v_call: TRBV19; d_call: -; j_call: TRBJ2-3; clone_size: -; cdr3_aa: CASSISRGLTDTQYF; cdr3_nt: TGTGCCAGTAGTATTTCCAGGGGTCTCACAGATACGCAGTATTTT
v_call: TRBV7-6; d_call: TRBD1; j_call: TRBJ1-3; clone_size: -; cdr3_aa: CASSLGTGASGNTIYF; cdr3_nt: TGTGCCAGCAGCTTAGGGACAGGGGCCTCTGGAAACACCATATATTTT
v_call: TRBV11-3; d_call: -; j_call: TRBJ2-3; clone_size: -; cdr3_aa: CASSPAGAWDTQYF; cdr3_nt: TGTGCCAGCAGCCCGGCAGGGGCGTGGGATACGCAGTATTTT
v_call: TRBV12-5; d_call: -; j_call: TRBJ2-3; clone_size: -; cdr3_aa: CASGFLGRTTDTQYF; cdr3_nt: TGTGCTAGTGGTTTTCTTGGGCGGACCACAGATACGCAGTATTTT
v_call: TRBV28; d_call: -; j_call: TRBJ2-4; clone_size: -; cdr3_aa: CASSRTEAGKNIQYF; cdr3_nt: TGTGCCAGCAGCAGGACCGAGGCGGGCAAAAACATTCAGTACTTC
v_call: TRBV21-1; d_call: -; j_call: TRBJ2-7; clone_size: -; cdr3_aa: CASTTWTQNYEQYF; cdr3_nt: TGTGCCAGCACGACCTGGACTCAGAACTACGAGCAGTACTTC
v_call: TRBV6-5; d_call: -; j_call: TRBJ2-7; clone_size: -; cdr3_aa: CASRSGTADSYEQYF; cdr3_nt: TGTGCCAGCAGGTCCGGGACTGCTGATTCCTACGAGCAGTACTTC
v_call: TRBV19; d_call: -; j_call: TRBJ1-4; clone_size: -; cdr3_aa: CASTPSDKNEKLFF; cdr3_nt: TGTGCCAGTACCCCGTCAGACAAAAATGAAAAACTGTTTTTT
v_call: TRBV5-1; d_call: TRBD1; j_call: TRBJ1-6; clone_size: -; cdr3_aa: CASSYQGASKRSPLHF; cdr3_nt: TGCGCCAGCAGCTATCAGGGGGCAAGTAAAAGATCACCCCTCCACTTT
v_call: TRBV9; d_call: -; j_call: TRBJ1-3; clone_size: -; cdr3_aa: CASSAGQLGAGNTIYF; cdr3_nt: TGTGCCAGCAGCGCGGGGCAGTTAGGAGCTGGAAACACCATATATTTT
v_call: TRBV5-4; d_call: TRBD1; j_call: TRBJ2-5; clone_size: -; cdr3_aa: CASSLGQGHGETQYF; cdr3_nt: TGTGCCAGCAGCTTGGGACAGGGGCATGGAGAGACCCAGTACTTC
v_call: TRBV6-5; d_call: -; j_call: TRBJ2-7; clone_size: -; cdr3_aa: CASSYSSGGRHEQYF; cdr3_nt: TGTGCCAGCAGTTACTCGTCAGGGGGGAGGCACGAGCAGTACTTC
v_call: TRBV1; d_call: -; j_call: TRBJ2-5; clone_size: -; cdr3_aa: CTSSQGTSGQETQYF; cdr3_nt: TGCACCAGCAGCCAAGGGACTAGCGGCCAAGAGACCCAGTACTTC
v_call: TRBV6-5; d_call: -; j_call: TRBJ2-7; clone_size: -; cdr3_aa: CASSYERGHSYEQYF; cdr3_nt: TGTGCCAGCAGTTACGAAAGGGGCCATTCCTACGAGCAGTACTTC
v_call: TRBV19; d_call: TRBD1; j_call: TRBJ2-5; clone_size: -; cdr3_aa: CASRPGAGGWETQYF; cdr3_nt: TGTGCCAGTAGACCCGGGGCAGGGGGCTGGGAGACCCAGTACTTC